This T cell receptor beta chain was captured by sequencing in a study of spatial heterogeneity in lung cancer. As for this clonotype: Its antigen is still unknown.

A distinct unique molecular identifier was carried by each TCR cDNA molecule. TCRdb recomputed calls from the 5' RACE reads with MiXCR, one row per CDR3 protein. The table shows 35,000 to 55,000 distinct CDR3 sequences, with roughly 13% occurring only once. Notes on the study in general: Ubiquitous expanded tumor TCRs appeared in blood more at resection than follow-up.

Germline CDR1 and CDR2: MGHDK and SYGVNS. The CDR3 has 17 amino acids. The germline V and J ends were trimmed by 4 bases and 8 bases, with 23 bases remaining between them. Specified time point: sample taken at primary tumor resection. The authors sequenced whole RNA from tumor, nontumor lung or frozen PBMC without sorting. The genes are TRBV25-1 and TRBJ1-4; the D is unclear. Sample: PBMCs, taken at surgery. The source of this sequence is a male donor with early-stage non-small cell lung cancer. For the CDR3, the DNA is TGTGCCAGCAGTGGACTCCAGGCTTGGACTGAAAGCGAAAAACTGTTTTTT. Its protein product is CASSGLQAWTESEKLFF.